This T cell receptor (beta chain) is from a study of beta chain features in type 1 diabetes. Study outcomes and limitations: Highly expressing activated T cells could be over-counted with a cDNA template. Insertion counts at VDJ junctions were lower in type 1 diabetes patients, who also showed more deletions there. Patients showed naive, central memory and Treg TCRB repertoires that appeared more similar than those of healthy donors.

The investigators reverse transcribed all of the isolated RNA, so they sequenced expressed TCRB transcripts. The repertoire was sequenced with immunoSEQ multiplex PCR; TCRdb's copy has only in-frame clones and lacks some. Counted here are hundreds of thousands of clones, around a sixth occurring once; the ten biggest clones make up under 0.095%. On this clone: Its antigen is not known.

V lost 4 bases to trimming and J lost 5 bases, with 15 bases between them. CDR1 is SGHRS and CDR2 is YFSETQ in the germline V gene. The CDR3 loop spans 14 amino acids. The source is a man younger than 35 in good health. This rearrangement joins TRBV5-1 to TRBJ2-5, with a possible D match to TRBD1 (6 bases). Sequencing was performed on naive CD4+ T cells from blood. CDR3 sequence (DNA): TGCGCCAGCAGCCTTACAGGGTACGGGGAGACCCAGTACTTC. Translation gives CASSLTGYGETQYF.